This T cell receptor (beta chain) is from a study of blood T cell repertoires in COVID-19. Study overall: Sources were T cells, B-cell-depleted T cells, or PBMCs; the material itself was cDNA or gDNA.

Recruits, aged roughly 18 to 95 years, lived in roughly 22 US areas. Recovered participants had two consecutive negative NP/OP PCR tests, healthcare professional clearance, or symptom resolution. Sequenced by immunoSEQ multiplex PCR; TCRdb stores in-frame clones only, minus some. The table records approximately 270,000 clones, 80% to 90% of them present only once. The V gene lost 2 bases and the J gene lost 0 bases, with 11 bases spanning the gap. This CDR3 contains 16 residues. Looked up from germline, CDR1 is MRHNA and CDR2 is SNTAGT. This sequence joins TRBV6-4 and TRBJ1-3, with D possibly TRBD1 on 5 matching bases. Sequenced material: PBMCs or T cells enriched from blood (not recorded which). The source is a woman between 45 and 65 years old who had recovered from COVID-19. CDR3 sequence (DNA): TGTGCCAGCAGTGACACGGCGACAGTCTCTGGAAACACCATATATTTT. This gives the protein CASSDTATVSGNTIYF.